The sample holds a few counts of the clone carrying this T cell receptor beta chain. The antigen is undetermined. The CDR3 length is 16 residues. This specimen comes from a study of beta chain features in type 1 diabetes. cDNA synthesis used the whole RNA isolate, giving expressed TCRB sequences. Some clones are missing from TCRdb's copy, which holds only in-frame ones; the method was immunoSEQ multiplex PCR. The sample lists about 410,000 clones, approximately 13% occurring once. Study findings and constraints: Patients and controls would share equally any PCR tilt toward shorter templates.

Input material: naive CD4+ T cells from blood. This sequence originates from a man aged 30-40 years in good health. The gene calls are TRBV1 and TRBJ2-7; the table's TRBD2 call for D was not verified on the DNA. TRBV1 is an annotated pseudogene. The CDR3 loop reads CTSSQPNGEIYYEQYV. Written as DNA, the CDR3 is TGCACCAGCAGCCAACCAAACGGGGAGATCTACTACGAGCAGTACGTC.